These 6 T cell receptor beta chains share one sample of origin, sequenced in a study of T cell responses to AZD1222 COVID-19 vaccine. Clones were sequenced by immunoSEQ multiplex PCR, and TCRdb holds only the in-frame ones, with some missing. The sample comprises about 140,000 clones, about 89% of which are singletons, and 6.5% to 8% rests with the top ten. The sequenced sample was peripheral blood, obtained 28 days after the second dose of the MenACWY control vaccine. The receptors originated from an adult who received the MenACWY meningococcal vaccine as a control.

The genes are TRBV18 and TRBJ2-5, with 9 bases matching TRBD2. V trimming: 6 bases; J trimming: 4 bases; junction bases outside the gene matches: 9. From germline, CDR1 is KGHSH and CDR2 LQKENI. This CDR3 comprises 15 residues. CDR3 residues: CASSPLAGVGETQYF. The CDR3 DNA is TGTGCCAGCTCCCCGTTAGCGGGAGTGGGAGAGACCCAGTACTTC.

The chain joins TRBV6-5 to TRBJ1-4; maybe TRBD1 (6 bases). The germline V and J ends were trimmed by 8 bases and 7 bases, with 14 bases remaining between them. The CDR3 is 13 residues long. Germline CDR1 and CDR2: MNHEY and SVGAGI. CDR3 DNA: TGTGCCAGCCTACAGGGAAGGAGTGAAAAACTGTTTTTT. It yields the protein CASLQGRSEKLFF.

The CDR3 loop is CASRAEPGANTGELFF. In nucleotides, the CDR3 is TGTGCCAGCAGGGCAGAGCCAGGAGCGAACACCGGGGAGCTGTTTTTT. The chain recombines TRBV3-1 (or the pseudogene TRBV3-2) with TRBJ2-2; unclear D gene. Germline loops: CDR1 LGHDT, CDR2 YNNKEL (reference sequence). This CDR3 spans 16 amino acids. Trimming pared 6 bases from V and 0 bases from J, leaving 14 bases between.

The V and J genes are TRBV28 and TRBJ1-5, with D perhaps TRBD1 (6 bases). Germline CDR1 and CDR2: MDHEN and SYDVKM. This CDR3 is built from 17 residues. V was pared by 1 base and J by 4 bases, with 17 bases between. The CDR3 nucleotides read TGTGCCAGCAGTTTATTGGGGCAGGGGCTCGGAAATCAGCCCCAGCATTTT. Protein product: CASSLLGQGLGNQPQHF.

The genes are TRBV10-3 and TRBJ1-2, with no clear D. V was shortened by 3 bases and J by 2 bases, with 13 bases between the two germline ends. CDR1 and CDR2 from the germline V gene are ENHRY and SYGVKD. The CDR3 extends over 15 amino acids. The CDR3 protein is CAISDSGSGNYGYTF. In nucleotides, the CDR3 is TGTGCCATCAGTGATTCTGGGAGTGGGAACTATGGCTACACCTTC.

V gene TRBV27 combines with J gene TRBJ2-7; 9 bases align to TRBD2. The CDR3 has 14 amino acids. Germline-derived CDR1 and CDR2 are MNHEY and SMNVEV (reference sequence). V dropped 4 bases and J dropped 5; count of bases not matched to a gene: 6. The CDR3 loop reads CASSSRLAEHEQYF. In DNA form, the CDR3 reads TGTGCCAGCAGTTCACGACTAGCGGAGCACGAGCAGTACTTC.